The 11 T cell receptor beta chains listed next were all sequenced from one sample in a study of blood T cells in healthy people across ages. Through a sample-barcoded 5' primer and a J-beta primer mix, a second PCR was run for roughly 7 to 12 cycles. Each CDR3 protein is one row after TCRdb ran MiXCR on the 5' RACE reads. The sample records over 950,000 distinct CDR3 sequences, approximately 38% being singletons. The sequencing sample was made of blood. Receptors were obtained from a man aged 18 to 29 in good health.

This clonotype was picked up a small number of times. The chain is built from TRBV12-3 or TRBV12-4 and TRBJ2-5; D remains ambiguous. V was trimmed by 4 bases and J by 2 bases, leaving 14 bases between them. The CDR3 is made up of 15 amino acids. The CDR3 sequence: CASSSPRTEQETQYF. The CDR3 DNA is TGTGCCAGCAGTTCCCCGCGGACGGAACAAGAGACCCAGTACTTC.

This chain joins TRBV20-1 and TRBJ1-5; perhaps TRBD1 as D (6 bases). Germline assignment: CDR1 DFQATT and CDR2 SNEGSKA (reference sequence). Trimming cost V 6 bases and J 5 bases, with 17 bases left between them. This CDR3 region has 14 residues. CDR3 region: CSADRQLNHQPQHF. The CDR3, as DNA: TGCAGTGCGGACAGACAGCTAAACCATCAGCCCCAGCATTTT.

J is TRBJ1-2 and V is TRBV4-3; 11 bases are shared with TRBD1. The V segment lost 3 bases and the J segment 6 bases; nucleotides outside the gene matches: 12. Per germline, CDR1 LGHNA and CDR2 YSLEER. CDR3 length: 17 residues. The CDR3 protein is CASSQFPGTGGDDGYTF. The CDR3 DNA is TGCGCCAGCAGCCAGTTCCCCGGGACAGGGGGAGACGATGGCTACACCTTC.

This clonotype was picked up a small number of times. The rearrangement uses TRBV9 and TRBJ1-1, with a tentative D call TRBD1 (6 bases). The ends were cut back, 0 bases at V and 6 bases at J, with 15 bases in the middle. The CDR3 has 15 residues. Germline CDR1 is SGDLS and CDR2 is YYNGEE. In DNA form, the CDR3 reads TGTGCCAGCAGCGTAGTAAGTGGACAGTTCGCTGAAGCTTTCTTT. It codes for CASSVVSGQFAEAFF.

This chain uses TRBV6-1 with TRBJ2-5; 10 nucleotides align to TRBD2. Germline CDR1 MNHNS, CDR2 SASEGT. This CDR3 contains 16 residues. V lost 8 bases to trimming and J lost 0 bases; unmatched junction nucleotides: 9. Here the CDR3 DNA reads TGTGCCAGCGCCCCCGCGGGACTAGCGTACCAAGAGACCCAGTACTTC. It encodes CASAPAGLAYQETQYF.

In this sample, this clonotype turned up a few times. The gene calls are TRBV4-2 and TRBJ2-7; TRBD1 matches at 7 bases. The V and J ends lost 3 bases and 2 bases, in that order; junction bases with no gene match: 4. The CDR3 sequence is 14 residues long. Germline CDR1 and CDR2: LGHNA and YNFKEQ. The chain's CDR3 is CASSHDREPYEQYF. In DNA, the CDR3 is TGTGCCAGCAGCCACGACAGGGAACCCTACGAGCAGTACTTC.

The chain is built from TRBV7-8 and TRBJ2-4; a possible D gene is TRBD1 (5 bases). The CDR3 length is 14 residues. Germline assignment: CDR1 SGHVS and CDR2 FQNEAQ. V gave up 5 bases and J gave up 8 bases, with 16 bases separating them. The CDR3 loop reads CASSKSFGADIQYF. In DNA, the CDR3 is TGTGCCAGCAGCAAGAGTTTTGGGGCAGACATTCAGTACTTC.

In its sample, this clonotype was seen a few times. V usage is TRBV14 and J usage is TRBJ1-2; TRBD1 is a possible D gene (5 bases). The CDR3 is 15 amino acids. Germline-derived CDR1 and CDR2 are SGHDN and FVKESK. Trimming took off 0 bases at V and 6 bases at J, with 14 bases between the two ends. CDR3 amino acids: CASSQEEWGLDGYTF. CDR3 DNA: TGTGCCAGCAGCCAAGAAGAGTGGGGGTTGGATGGCTACACCTTC.

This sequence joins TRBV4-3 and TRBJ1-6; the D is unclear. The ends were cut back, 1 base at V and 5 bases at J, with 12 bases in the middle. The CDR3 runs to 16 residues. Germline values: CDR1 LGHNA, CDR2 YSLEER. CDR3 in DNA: TGCGCCAGCAGCCAAGGGGAGGCCTTCGATAATTCACCCCTCCACTTT. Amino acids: CASSQGEAFDNSPLHF.

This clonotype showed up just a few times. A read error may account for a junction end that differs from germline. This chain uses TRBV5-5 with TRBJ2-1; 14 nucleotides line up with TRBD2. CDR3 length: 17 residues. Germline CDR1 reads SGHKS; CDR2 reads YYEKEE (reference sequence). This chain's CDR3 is CASSQQTTSGGENGQFF. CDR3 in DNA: TGTGCCAGCAGCCAACAAACGACTAGCGGGGGGGAAAATGGGCAGTTCTTC.

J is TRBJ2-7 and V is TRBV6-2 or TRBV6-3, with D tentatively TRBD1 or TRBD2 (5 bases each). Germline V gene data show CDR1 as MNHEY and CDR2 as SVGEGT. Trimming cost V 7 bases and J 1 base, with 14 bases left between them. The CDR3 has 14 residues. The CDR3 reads CASTRWGSSYEQYF. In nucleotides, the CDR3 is TGTGCCAGCACTAGGTGGGGGAGTTCCTACGAGCAGTACTTC.